One sample yielded the 18 T cell receptor beta chains listed below, sequenced in a study of control samples from healthy donors and cancer patients. This table comes from immunoSEQ multiplex PCR, and its TCRdb copy is limited to in-frame clones, with some not included. This table holds just over 150,000 clones, about 94% found once. The sequenced sample was blood. The receptors were sampled from a woman aged 40 to 50 in good health.

This rearrangement joins TRBV19 to TRBJ2-2, with D tentatively TRBD2 (5 bases). CDR3 length equals 12 residues. Germline-derived CDR1 and CDR2 are LNHDA and SQIVND (reference sequence). The V end was cut by 4 bases, the J end by 8 bases, with 8 bases between. CDR3: CASSTGLGELFF. DNA of the CDR3: TGTGCCAGTAGTACTGGACTTGGGGAGCTGTTTTTT.

J is TRBJ1-5 and V is TRBV19; D is unclear. The V and J ends lost 1 base and 0 bases respectively, with 10 bases between them. In germline, CDR1 is LNHDA, CDR2 SQIVND (reference sequence). This CDR3 spans 16 amino acids. CDR3 loop: CASSIALPDSNQPQHF. CDR3 sequence (DNA): TGTGCCAGTAGTATAGCTCTACCCGATAGCAATCAGCCCCAGCATTTT. Drawing the rest from reference TRBV19 and TRBJ1-5, the complete variable domain is DGGITQSPKYLFRKEGQNVTLSCEQNLNHDAMYWYRQDPGQGLRLIYYSQIVNDFQKGDIAEGYSVSREKKESFPLTVTSAQKNPTAFYLCASSIALPDSNQPQHFGDGTRLSIL.

The gene calls are TRBV2 and TRBJ2-2; possible D gene TRBD1, 5 bases. Deletions cut 4 bases from V and 2 bases from J, with 11 bases between. Germline values: CDR1 SNHLY, CDR2 FYNNEI. This CDR3 contains 15 residues. CDR3 coding DNA: TGTGCCAGCAGTGTTATAACAGGAAACACCGGGGAGCTGTTTTTT. As protein: CASSVITGNTGELFF.

The gene calls are TRBV18 and TRBJ1-1; TRBD1 matches 8 bases. CDR3 size: 17 residues. In germline, CDR1 is KGHSH, CDR2 LQKENI. V was pared by 3 bases and J by 1 base, with 10 bases of the junction left unmatched. The CDR3 reads CASSPDRDGSWNTEAFF. In DNA form, the CDR3 reads TGTGCCAGCTCACCGGACAGGGATGGTTCGTGGAACACTGAAGCTTTCTTT.

The chain couples TRBV9 to TRBJ2-6; TRBD2 might be the D (6 bases). Germline values: CDR1 SGDLS, CDR2 YYNGEE. Trimming cost V 0 bases and J 2 bases, with 9 bases left between them. CDR3 length: 16 amino acids. Here the CDR3 DNA reads TGTGCCAGCAGCGTAGACCCGGGAGCTGGGGCCAACGTCCTGACTTTC. It is translated as CASSVDPGAGANVLTF.

This clone was recorded once. The V gene is TRBV29-1, the J gene TRBJ1-4; D remains unclear. CDR1 is SQVTM and CDR2 is ANQGSEA in the germline V gene. V lost 4 bases, J lost 7 bases, and 10 bases lay in between. The CDR3 is made up of 12 amino acids. The CDR3 here is CSVGIKREKLFF. DNA for the CDR3: TGCAGCGTTGGCATAAAACGTGAAAAACTGTTTTTT.

J is TRBJ1-6 and V is TRBV9, with TRBD1 as a possible D gene (5 bases). With 4 bases removed from V and 7 bases from J, the gap between germline ends came to 12 bases. CDR1 SGDLS and CDR2 YYNGEE come from the germline V gene. The CDR3 is 14 amino acids. This chain's CDR3 is CASSWGFANSPLHF. As DNA, the CDR3 is TGTGCCAGCAGCTGGGGGTTTGCCAATTCACCCCTCCACTTT.

The rearrangement joins TRBV28 to TRBJ1-2, with D unresolved. The CDR3 contains 14 residues. V was trimmed by 1 base and J by 6 bases, leaving 12 bases between them. Germline lookup yields CDR1 MDHEN and CDR2 SYDVKM. CDR3 in DNA: TGTGCCAGCAGTTTATCAATGACGGGCCATGGCTACACCTTC. Encoded protein: CASSLSMTGHGYTF.

The chain employs TRBV30 and TRBJ1-5; D remains ambiguous. CDR3 size: 17 residues. Germline assignment: CDR1 GTSNPN and CDR2 SVGIG (reference sequence). Trimming removed 0 bases from V and 3 bases from J, with 18 bases in between. The CDR3 is CAWSVSTGPNFNQPQHF. CDR3 DNA: TGTGCCTGGAGTGTTTCGACCGGACCGAATTTCAATCAGCCCCAGCATTTT.

This chain joins TRBV14 and TRBJ1-1; D unresolved. This CDR3 is built from 12 residues. Trimming took 4 bases from V and 5 from J, leaving 8 bases between them. CDR1 and CDR2 from the germline V gene are SGHDN and FVKESK. CDR3 nucleotide sequence: TGTGCCAGCAGCCCTCTACATACTGAAGCTTTCTTT. It is translated as CASSPLHTEAFF.

The rearrangement uses TRBV28 and TRBJ1-4; TRBD1 is a possible D gene (6 bases). Germline CDR1 MDHEN, CDR2 SYDVKM. The V and J ends lost 3 bases and 15 bases respectively, with 14 bases between them. This CDR3 is built from 12 residues. The CDR3 bases are TGTGCCAGCAGTTTCAATCTCCGGGACATGTTTTTT. This gives the protein CASSFNLRDMFF.

The rearrangement uses TRBV7-2 and TRBJ2-7, with 7 bases aligning to TRBD1. The CDR3 has 16 residues. The trim removed 4 bases at V and 1 base at J, leaving 10 bases unmatched. Germline CDR1 is SGHTA and CDR2 is FQGNSA. CDR3 coding DNA: TGTGCCAGCAGCTACGAAGGGACAGCCGTTTCCTACGAGCAGTACTTC. Translating gives CASSYEGTAVSYEQYF.

This rearrangement joins TRBV6-5 to TRBJ2-2; the D is unclear. The ends were cut back, 0 bases at V and 3 bases at J, with 8 bases in the middle. Germline V gene data show CDR1 as MNHEY and CDR2 as SVGAGI. This CDR3 is 15 amino acids long. This CDR3 is CASSYSLDHTGELFF. DNA of the CDR3: TGTGCCAGCAGTTACTCGTTGGACCACACCGGGGAGCTGTTTTTT.

The genes are TRBV29-1 and TRBJ2-5; 11 bases line up with TRBD1. This CDR3 has 14 residues. V shed 7 bases and J 5 bases; nucleotides not matched to a gene: 9. Germline CDR1 is SQVTM and CDR2 is ANQGSEA. The CDR3: CSAPRTGGAETQYF. The DNA of the CDR3 is TGCAGCGCGCCTAGGACAGGGGGCGCGGAGACCCAGTACTTC. The complete variable domain, with remaining parts taken from reference TRBV29-1 and TRBJ2-5, reads SAVISQKPSRDICQRGTSLTIQCQVDSQVTMMFWYRQQPGQSLTLIATANQGSEATYESGFVIDKFPISRPNLTFSTLTVSNMSPEDSSIYLCSAPRTGGAETQYFGPGTRLLVL.

The chain recombines TRBV6-2 or TRBV6-3 with TRBJ1-1; D gene uncertain. The CDR3 is made up of 20 amino acids. Germline CDR1 is MNHEY and CDR2 is SVGEGT. With 0 bases removed from V and 1 base from J, the gap between germline ends came to 24 bases. The CDR3 sequence is CASSYSISPKSQVRNTEAFF. CDR3 bases: TGTGCCAGCAGTTACTCGATATCGCCCAAAAGCCAAGTCCGGAACACTGAAGCTTTCTTT.

This clone was found a few times. The chain has TRBV6-2 or TRBV6-3 and TRBJ1-5, with D possibly TRBD1 on 5 matching bases. V was cut by 1 base and J by 1 base, with 14 bases left in between. This CDR3 region has 17 residues. Germline V CDR1 and CDR2: MNHEY, SVGEGT. The chain's CDR3 is CASSYYSGRGSNQPQHF. The DNA for the CDR3 is TGTGCCAGCAGTTACTATTCAGGGAGGGGAAGCAATCAGCCCCAGCATTTT.

The genes are TRBV12-5 and TRBJ1-1, with D possibly matching TRBD1 (5 bases). Per germline, CDR1 LGHNT and CDR2 FRNRAP. The CDR3 sequence is 14 residues long. V dropped 0 bases and J dropped 4 bases, with 9 bases sitting between them. The CDR3: CASGLVQRGTEAFF. The DNA for the CDR3 is TGTGCTAGTGGTTTGGTACAGAGGGGCACTGAAGCTTTCTTT.

This clone was seen a single time. The chain has TRBV9 and TRBJ1-2; D might be TRBD1 (5 bases). The CDR3 covers 15 residues. Germline CDR1 SGDLS, CDR2 YYNGEE. The ends were cut back, 1 base at V and 1 base at J, with 11 bases in the middle. CDR3 coding DNA: TGTGCCAGCAGCGTAAGAGGGGCAAATAACTATGGCTACACCTTC. This codes for CASSVRGANNYGYTF.